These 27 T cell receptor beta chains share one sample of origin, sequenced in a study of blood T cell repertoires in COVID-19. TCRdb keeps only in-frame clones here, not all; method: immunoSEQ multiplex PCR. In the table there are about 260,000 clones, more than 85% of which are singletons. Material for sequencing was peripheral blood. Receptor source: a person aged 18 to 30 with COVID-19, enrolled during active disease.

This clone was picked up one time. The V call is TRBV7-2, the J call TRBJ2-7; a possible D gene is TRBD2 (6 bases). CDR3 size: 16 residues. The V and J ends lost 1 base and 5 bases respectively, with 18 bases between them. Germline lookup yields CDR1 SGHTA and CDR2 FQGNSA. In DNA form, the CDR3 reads TGTGCCAGCAGCTTAGTCCAGGACTACAAAGGCGACGAGCAGTACTTC. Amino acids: CASSLVQDYKGDEQYF.

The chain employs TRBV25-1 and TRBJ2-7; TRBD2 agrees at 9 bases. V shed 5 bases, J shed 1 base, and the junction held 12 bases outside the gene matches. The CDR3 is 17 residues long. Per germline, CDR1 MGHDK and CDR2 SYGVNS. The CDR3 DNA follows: TGTGCCAGCAGTCCGCTAGCGGGACTCCTGGATTCCTACGAGCAGTACTTC. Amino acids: CASSPLAGLLDSYEQYF.

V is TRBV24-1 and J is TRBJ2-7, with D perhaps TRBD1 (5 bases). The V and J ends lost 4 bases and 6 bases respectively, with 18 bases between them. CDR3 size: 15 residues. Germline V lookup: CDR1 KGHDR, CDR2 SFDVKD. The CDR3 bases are TGTGCCACCAGTGACCACCCCGGAAGGGGCCCCGAGCAGTACTTC. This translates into CATSDHPGRGPEQYF.

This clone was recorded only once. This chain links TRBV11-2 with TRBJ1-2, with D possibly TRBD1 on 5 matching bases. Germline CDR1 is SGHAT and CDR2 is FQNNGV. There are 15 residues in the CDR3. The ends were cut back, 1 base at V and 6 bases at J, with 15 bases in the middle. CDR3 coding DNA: TGTGCCAGCAGCTTAGGTCCGGGGGGACCGAATGGCTACACCTTC. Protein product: CASSLGPGGPNGYTF.

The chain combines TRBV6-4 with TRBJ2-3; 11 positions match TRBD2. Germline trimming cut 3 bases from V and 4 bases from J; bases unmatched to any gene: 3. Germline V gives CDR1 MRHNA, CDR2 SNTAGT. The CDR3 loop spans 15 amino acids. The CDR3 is CASSELAGGSDTQYF. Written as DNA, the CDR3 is TGTGCCAGCAGTGAATTAGCGGGAGGGTCAGATACGCAGTATTTT.

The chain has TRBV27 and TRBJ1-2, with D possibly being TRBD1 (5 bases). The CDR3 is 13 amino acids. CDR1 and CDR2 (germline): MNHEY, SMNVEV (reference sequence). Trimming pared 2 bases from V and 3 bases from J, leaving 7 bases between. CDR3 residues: CASSLVRDYGYTF. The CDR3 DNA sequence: TGTGCCAGCAGTTTAGTCAGGGACTATGGCTACACCTTC.

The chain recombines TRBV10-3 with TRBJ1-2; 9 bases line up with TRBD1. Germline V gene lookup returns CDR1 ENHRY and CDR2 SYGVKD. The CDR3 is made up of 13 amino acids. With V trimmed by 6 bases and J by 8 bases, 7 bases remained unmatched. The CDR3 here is CAISPDRGDGYTF. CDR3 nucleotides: TGTGCCATCAGCCCGGACAGGGGTGACGGCTACACCTTC.

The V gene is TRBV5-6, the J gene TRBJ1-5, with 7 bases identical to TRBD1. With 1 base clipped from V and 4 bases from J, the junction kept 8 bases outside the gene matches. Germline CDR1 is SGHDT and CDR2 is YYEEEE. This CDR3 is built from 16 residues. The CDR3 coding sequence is TGTGCCAGCAGCTTGCTTTCGACAGGGAATAATCAGCCCCAGCATTTT. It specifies CASSLLSTGNNQPQHF.

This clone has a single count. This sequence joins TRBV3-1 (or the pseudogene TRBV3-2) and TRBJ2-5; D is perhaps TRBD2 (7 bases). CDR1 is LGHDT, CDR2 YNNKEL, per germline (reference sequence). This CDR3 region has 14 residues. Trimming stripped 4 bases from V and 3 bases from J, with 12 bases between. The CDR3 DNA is TGTGCCAGCAGCCGGGAGGGGGGCAAAGAGACCCAGTACTTC. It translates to CASSREGGKETQYF.

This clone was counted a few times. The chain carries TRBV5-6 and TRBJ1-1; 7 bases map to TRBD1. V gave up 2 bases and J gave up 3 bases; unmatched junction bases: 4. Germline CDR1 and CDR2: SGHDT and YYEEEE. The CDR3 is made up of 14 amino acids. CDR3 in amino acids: CASSFGTADTEAFF. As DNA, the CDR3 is TGTGCCAGCAGCTTCGGGACAGCCGACACTGAAGCTTTCTTT.

CDR3 sequence: CASSLQGSDSPLHF. CDR3 DNA: TGTGCCAGCAGCCTACAGGGTAGCGATTCACCCCTCCACTTT. The chain carries TRBV5-4 and TRBJ1-6; D is perhaps TRBD1 (6 bases). Trimming took 4 bases from V and 8 from J, leaving 13 bases between them. Looked up from germline, CDR1 is SGHNT and CDR2 is YYREEE (reference sequence). The CDR3 is 14 amino acids.

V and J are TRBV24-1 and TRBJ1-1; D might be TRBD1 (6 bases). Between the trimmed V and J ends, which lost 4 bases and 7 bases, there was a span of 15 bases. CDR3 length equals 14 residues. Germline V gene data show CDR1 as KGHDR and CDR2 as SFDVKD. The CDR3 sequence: CATSDPRTAGEAFF. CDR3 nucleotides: TGTGCCACCAGTGACCCAAGGACAGCTGGTGAAGCTTTCTTT.

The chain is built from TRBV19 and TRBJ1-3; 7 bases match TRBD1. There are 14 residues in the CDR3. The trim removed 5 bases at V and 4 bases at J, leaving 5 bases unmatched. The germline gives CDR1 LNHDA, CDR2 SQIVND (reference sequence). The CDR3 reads CASSSTDRGNTIYF. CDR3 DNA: TGTGCCAGTAGTTCAACGGACAGGGGAAACACCATATATTTT.

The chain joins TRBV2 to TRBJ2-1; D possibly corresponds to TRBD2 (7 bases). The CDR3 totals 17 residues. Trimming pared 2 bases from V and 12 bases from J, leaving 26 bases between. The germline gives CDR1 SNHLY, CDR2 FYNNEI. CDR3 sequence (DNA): TGTGCCAGCAGTGAATTAGGGGGGGGTAATAGCCCTAAGGTGCAGTTCTTC. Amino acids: CASSELGGGNSPKVQFF.

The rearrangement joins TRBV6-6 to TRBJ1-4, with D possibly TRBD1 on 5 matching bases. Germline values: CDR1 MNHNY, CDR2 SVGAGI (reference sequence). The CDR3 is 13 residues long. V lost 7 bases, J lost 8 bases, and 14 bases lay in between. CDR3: CASTSLGREKLFF. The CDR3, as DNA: TGTGCCAGCACCTCCCTGGGGCGCGAAAAACTGTTTTTT.

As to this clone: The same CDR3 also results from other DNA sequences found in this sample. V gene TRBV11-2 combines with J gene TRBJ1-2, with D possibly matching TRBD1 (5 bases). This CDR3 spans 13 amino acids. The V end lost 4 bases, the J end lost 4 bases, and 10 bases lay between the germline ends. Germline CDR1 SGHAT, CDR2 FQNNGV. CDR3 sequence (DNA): TGTGCCAGCAGCTCTACAGGTCCCTATGGCTACACCTTC. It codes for CASSSTGPYGYTF.

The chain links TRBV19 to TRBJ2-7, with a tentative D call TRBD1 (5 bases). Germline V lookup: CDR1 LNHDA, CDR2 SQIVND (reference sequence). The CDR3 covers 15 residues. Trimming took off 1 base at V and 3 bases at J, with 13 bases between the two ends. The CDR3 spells CASSIGSGPVYEQYF. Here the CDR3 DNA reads TGTGCCAGTAGTATAGGATCAGGGCCGGTCTACGAGCAGTACTTC.

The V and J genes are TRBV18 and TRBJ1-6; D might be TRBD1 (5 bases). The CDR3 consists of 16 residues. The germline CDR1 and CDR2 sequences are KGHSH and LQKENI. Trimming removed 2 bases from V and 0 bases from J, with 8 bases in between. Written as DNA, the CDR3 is TGTGCCAGCTCACCAATCAGGGACTCCTATAATTCACCCCTCCACTTT. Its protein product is CASSPIRDSYNSPLHF.

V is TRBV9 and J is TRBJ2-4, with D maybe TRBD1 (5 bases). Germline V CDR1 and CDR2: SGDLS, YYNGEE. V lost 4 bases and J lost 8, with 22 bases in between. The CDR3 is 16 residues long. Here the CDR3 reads CASSPNWGTENYIQYF. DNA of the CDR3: TGTGCCAGCAGCCCTAATTGGGGCACTGAGAATTACATTCAGTACTTC.

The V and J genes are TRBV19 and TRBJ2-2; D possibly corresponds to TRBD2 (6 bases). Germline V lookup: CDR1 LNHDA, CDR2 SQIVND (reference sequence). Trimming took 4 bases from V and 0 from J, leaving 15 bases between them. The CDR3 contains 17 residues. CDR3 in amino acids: CASSTGRSGSNTGELFF. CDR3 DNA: TGTGCCAGTAGTACCGGGAGAAGCGGGTCGAACACCGGGGAGCTGTTTTTT.

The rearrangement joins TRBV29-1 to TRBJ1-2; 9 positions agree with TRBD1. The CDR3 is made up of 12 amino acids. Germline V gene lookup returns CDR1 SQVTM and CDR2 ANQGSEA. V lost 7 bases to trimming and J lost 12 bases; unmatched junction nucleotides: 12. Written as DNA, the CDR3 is TGCAGCGCCGTCGGACAGGGGTACTGGAACACCTTC. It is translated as CSAVGQGYWNTF.

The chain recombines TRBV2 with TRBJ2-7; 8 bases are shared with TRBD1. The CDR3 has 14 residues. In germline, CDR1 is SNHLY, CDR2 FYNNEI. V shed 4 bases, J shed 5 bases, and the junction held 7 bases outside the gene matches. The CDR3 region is CASSAGQGFHEQYF. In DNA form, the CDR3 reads TGTGCCAGCAGTGCCGGACAGGGCTTCCACGAGCAGTACTTC.

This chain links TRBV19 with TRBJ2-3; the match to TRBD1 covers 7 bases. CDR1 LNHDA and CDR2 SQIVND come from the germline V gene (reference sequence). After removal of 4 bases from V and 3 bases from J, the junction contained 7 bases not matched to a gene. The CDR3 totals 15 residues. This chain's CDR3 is CASSSDRVETDTQYF. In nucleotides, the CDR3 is TGTGCCAGTAGTAGCGACAGGGTAGAAACAGATACGCAGTATTTT.

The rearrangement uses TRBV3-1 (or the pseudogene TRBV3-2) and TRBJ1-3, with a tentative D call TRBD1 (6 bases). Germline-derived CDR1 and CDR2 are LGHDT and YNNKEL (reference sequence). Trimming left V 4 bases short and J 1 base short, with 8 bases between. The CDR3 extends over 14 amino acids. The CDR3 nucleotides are TGTGCCAGCAGCCTAACAGGGTCTGGAAACACCATATATTTT. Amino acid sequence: CASSLTGSGNTIYF.

CDR3 sequence (DNA): TGTGCCAGCAGTTTAGGGGTCCGATGGGGGCGCCCCTCTGGGGCCAACGTCCTGACTTTC. Translated, it gives CASSLGVRWGRPSGANVLTF. This chain connects TRBV28 to TRBJ2-6; TRBD1 might be the D (6 bases). The V end was cut by 2 bases, the J end by 0 bases, with 20 bases between. Germline values: CDR1 MDHEN, CDR2 SYDVKM. CDR3 length: 20 amino acids.

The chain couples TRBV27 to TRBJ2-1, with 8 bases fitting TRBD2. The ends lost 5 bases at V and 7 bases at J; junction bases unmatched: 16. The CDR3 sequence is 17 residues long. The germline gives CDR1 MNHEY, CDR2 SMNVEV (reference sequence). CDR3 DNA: TGTGCCAGCAGTCCCCATGAAGCCGGGAGGGCTTATAATGAGCAGTTCTTC. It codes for CASSPHEAGRAYNEQFF.

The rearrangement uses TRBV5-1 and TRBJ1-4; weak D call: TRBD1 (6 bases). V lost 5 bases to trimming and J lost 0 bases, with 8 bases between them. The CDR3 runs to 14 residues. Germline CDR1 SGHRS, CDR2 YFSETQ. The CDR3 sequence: CASRPGATNEKLFF. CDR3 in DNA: TGCGCCAGCAGGCCAGGGGCAACTAATGAAAAACTGTTTTTT.